These 9 T cell receptor beta chains were sequenced from one sample in a study of cytomegalovirus exposure and HLA in healthy donors. A multiplex PCR was run with 60 Vbeta primers and 13 Jbeta primers. Some clones are missing from TCRdb's copy, which holds only in-frame ones; the method was immunoSEQ multiplex PCR. The sample contains more than 110,000 clones, about three quarters of which appear only once. The sample comprised PBMCs. The receptors originated from a male donor in good health and CMV-seronegative.

This sequence joins TRBV5-1 and TRBJ2-3, with TRBD2 as a possible D gene (5 bases). The V end lost 0 bases, the J end lost 1 base, and 9 bases lay between the germline ends. CDR3 length equals 15 residues. Per the germline V gene, CDR1 is SGHRS and CDR2 is YFSETQ. For the CDR3, the DNA is TGCGCCAGCAGCTTGGCTAGCCGTGGCACAGATACGCAGTATTTT. Protein sequence: CASSLASRGTDTQYF. Drawing the rest from reference TRBV5-1 and TRBJ2-3, the complete variable domain is KAGVTQTPRYLIKTRGQQVTLSCSPISGHRSVSWYQQTPGQGLQFLFEYFSETQRNKGNFPGRFSGRQFSNSRSEMNVSTLELGDSALYLCASSLASRGTDTQYFGPGTRLTVL.

The chain couples TRBV5-5 to TRBJ2-7; 10 positions match TRBD2. The ends lost 7 bases at V and 0 bases at J; junction bases unmatched: 10. The CDR3 consists of 16 residues. The V gene's germline CDR1 is SGHKS and CDR2 YYEKEE (reference sequence). The CDR3, as DNA: TGTGCCAGCCTTAGGACTAGCGGAATGAGCTCCTACGAGCAGTACTTC. Encoded protein: CASLRTSGMSSYEQYF.

The chain has TRBV7-8 and TRBJ2-1; 10 bases are shared with TRBD2. Per the germline V gene, CDR1 is SGHVS and CDR2 is FQNEAQ. The CDR3 runs 16 residues. Germline trimming cut 0 bases from V and 7 bases from J; bases unmatched to any gene: 6. The CDR3 spells CASSLASGRAGNEQFF. DNA for the CDR3: TGTGCCAGCAGCTTAGCGAGCGGGAGGGCCGGGAATGAGCAGTTCTTC.

The DNA for the CDR3 is TGTGCCAGCAGTGAACTGACAGGGGGTCAAGAGACCCAGTACTTC. Translated: CASSELTGGQETQYF. J is TRBJ2-5 and V is TRBV6-1; TRBD1 matches at 9 bases. The CDR3 extends over 15 amino acids. The V gene end was trimmed by 2 bases and the J gene end by 2 bases; junction bases not matched to a gene: 3. CDR1 is MNHNS, CDR2 SASEGT, per germline.

This chain's CDR3 is CAMGQGPTEAFF. The DNA for the CDR3 is TGTGCCATGGGACAGGGGCCCACTGAAGCTTTCTTT. The V call is TRBV10-3, the J call TRBJ1-1; TRBD1 aligns across 10 bases. The V and J ends lost 9 bases and 4 bases, in that order; junction bases with no gene match: 2. Looked up from germline, CDR1 is ENHRY and CDR2 is SYGVKD. This CDR3 is 12 amino acids long.

This rearrangement joins TRBV2 to TRBJ1-3; D might be TRBD1 (6 bases). This CDR3 comprises 15 residues. The germline V gene has CDR1 SNHLY and CDR2 FYNNEI. V was clipped by 7 bases and J by 9 bases, with 22 bases between them. CDR3 amino acids: CASIRRSASTGTIYF. The DNA of the CDR3 is TGTGCCAGCATTCGAAGGTCCGCTTCGACAGGCACCATATATTTT.

This chain links TRBV27 with TRBJ1-2; TRBD1 might be the D (6 bases). The CDR3 length is 12 residues. Trimming pared 9 bases from V and 2 bases from J, leaving 10 bases between. CDR1 and CDR2 (germline): MNHEY, SMNVEV (reference sequence). The CDR3 loop reads CASWTENYGYTF. For the CDR3, the DNA is TGTGCCAGTTGGACAGAGAACTATGGCTACACCTTC.

This chain uses TRBV6-5 with TRBJ2-1; TRBD2 matches 8 bases. The CDR3 totals 13 residues. V trimming: 2 bases; J trimming: 7 bases; junction bases outside the gene matches: 1. CDR1 is MNHEY, CDR2 SVGAGI, per germline. CDR3 DNA: TGTGCCAGCAGTTACGGGACTAGAAATGAGCAGTTCTTC. It codes for CASSYGTRNEQFF.

This chain joins TRBV7-8 and TRBJ2-3; D not resolved. CDR3 length: 14 amino acids. Between the trimmed V and J ends, which lost 5 bases and 0 bases, there was a span of 9 bases. Germline V gene sequence: CDR1 SGHVS, CDR2 FQNEAQ. CDR3: CASSLLSSTDTQYF. The CDR3 coding sequence is TGTGCCAGCAGCCTCCTTTCCAGCACAGATACGCAGTATTTT.